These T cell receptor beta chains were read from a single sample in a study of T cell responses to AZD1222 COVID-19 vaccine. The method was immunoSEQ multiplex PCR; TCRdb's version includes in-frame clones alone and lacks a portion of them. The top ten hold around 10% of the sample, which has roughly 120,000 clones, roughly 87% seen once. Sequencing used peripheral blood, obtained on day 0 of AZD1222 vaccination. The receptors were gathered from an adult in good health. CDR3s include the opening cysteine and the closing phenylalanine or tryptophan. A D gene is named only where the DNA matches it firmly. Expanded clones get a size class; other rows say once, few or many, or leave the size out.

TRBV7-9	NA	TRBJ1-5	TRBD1	TGTGCCAGCAGCTATGGACAGGGGAATCAGCCCCAGCATTTT	CASSYGQGNQPQHF
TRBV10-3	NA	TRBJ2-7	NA	TGTGCCATCAGTGAGGGCGGGATAGTTGAGCAGTACTTC	CAISEGGIVEQYF
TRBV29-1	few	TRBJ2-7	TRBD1	TGCAGCGTTGAATTAGGACAGGGGATCCACGAGCAGTACTTC	CSVELGQGIHEQYF
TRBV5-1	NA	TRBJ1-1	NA	TGCGCCAGCAGCTCAACAGGGCGGACTGAAGCTTTCTTT	CASSSTGRTEAFF
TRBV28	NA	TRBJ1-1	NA	TGTGCCAGCAGCCACCCCGAGCGGGGAGCGAACACTGAAGCTTTCTTT	CASSHPERGANTEAFF
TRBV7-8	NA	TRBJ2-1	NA	TGTGCCAGCAGCTTAATCCTAGCCAATGAGCAGTTCTTC	CASSLILANEQFF
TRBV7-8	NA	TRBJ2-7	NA	TGTGCCAGCAGCTTAGTCCGAGGGACGGCAAGCTCCTACGAGCAGTACTTC	CASSLVRGTASSYEQYF
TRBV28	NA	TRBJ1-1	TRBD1	TGTGCCAGCAGTTTACACAGGGGGCCGGACACTGAAGCTTTCTTT	CASSLHRGPDTEAFF
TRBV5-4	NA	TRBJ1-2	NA	TGTGCCAGCAGCTTGGTAGGGGTACCAAACTATGGCTACACCTTC	CASSLVGVPNYGYTF
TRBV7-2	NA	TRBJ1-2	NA	TGTGCCAGCAGCGGAAACCGGGCCCACTATGGCTACACCTTC	CASSGNRAHYGYTF
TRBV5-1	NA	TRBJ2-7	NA	TGCGCCAGCAGCTTGGTACCGGGCACCTACGAGCAGTACTTC	CASSLVPGTYEQYF
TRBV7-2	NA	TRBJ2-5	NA	TGTGCCAGCAGTCTAGCGGGCAGGGGGGAGACCCAGTACTTC	CASSLAGRGETQYF
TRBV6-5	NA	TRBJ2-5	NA	TGTGCCAGCACCCGAATGGGGGGAGAGACCCAGTACTTC	CASTRMGGETQYF
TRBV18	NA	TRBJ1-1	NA	TGTGCCAGCTCACGTGAATGGGGGGCGAGTTTCACTGAAGCTTTCTTT	CASSREWGASFTEAFF
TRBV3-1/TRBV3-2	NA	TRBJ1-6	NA	TGTGCCAGCCTTACCATCGTGGGTTCACCCCTCCACTTT	CASLTIVGSPLHF
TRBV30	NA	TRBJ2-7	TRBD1	TGTGCCTGGGGGGACAGCCGCCCCTACGAGCAGTACTTC	CAWGDSRPYEQYF
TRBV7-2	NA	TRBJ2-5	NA	TGTGCCAGCAGCAAAACTAGCCCCCCCGGGGAGACCCAGTACTTC	CASSKTSPPGETQYF
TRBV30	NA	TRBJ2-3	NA	TGTGCCTGGAGTGAAGGGACCCCAGATACGCAGTATTTT	CAWSEGTPDTQYF
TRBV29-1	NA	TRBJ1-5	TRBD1	TGCAGCGTTCTGACAGGGGATACTCAGCCCCAGCATTTT	CSVLTGDTQPQHF
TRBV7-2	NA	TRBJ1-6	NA	TGTGCCAGCAGCCTAGATTATGGTTCACCCCTCCACTTT	CASSLDYGSPLHF
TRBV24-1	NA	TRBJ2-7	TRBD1	TGTGCCACCAGTGGGACAGGGTCTTCCCACGAGCAGTACTTC	CATSGTGSSHEQYF
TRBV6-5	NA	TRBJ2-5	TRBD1	TGTGCCAGCAGTTACCCAGTAGCGGGACAGGGGGTGACCCAGTACTTC	CASSYPVAGQGVTQYF
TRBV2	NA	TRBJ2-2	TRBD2	TGTGCCAGCAGTAGAACTAGCGGGGGAGTTACCGGGGAGCTGTTTTTT	CASSRTSGGVTGELFF
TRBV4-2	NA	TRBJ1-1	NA	TGTGCCAGCAGCCAGGGTGGGCCTGAAGCTTTCTTT	CASSQGGPEAFF
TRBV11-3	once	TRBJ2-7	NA	TGTGCCACGAGCCCCGGACCGCTTACGTCCTACGAGCAGTACTTC	CATSPGPLTSYEQYF
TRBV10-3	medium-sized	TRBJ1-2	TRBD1	TGTGCCATCAGTGCAGGGGGCGCGATGGATGGCTACACCTTC	CAISAGGAMDGYTF
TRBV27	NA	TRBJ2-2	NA	TGTGCCAGCAGCTCCCTAGGCCCCCGAACCGGGGAGCTGTTTTTT	CASSSLGPRTGELFF
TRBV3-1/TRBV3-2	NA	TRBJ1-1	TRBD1	TGTGCCAGCAGCCCGTGGGACAGGCGTAACACTGAAGCTTTCTTT	CASSPWDRRNTEAFF
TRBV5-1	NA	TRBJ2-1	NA	TGCGCCAGCAGCTTTGCTGTAGGGCCCCTAAACAATGAGCAGTTCTTC	CASSFAVGPLNNEQFF
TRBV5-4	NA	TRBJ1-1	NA	TGTGCCAGCAGCCGGCGGTTGAACACTGAAGCTTTCTTT	CASSRRLNTEAFF
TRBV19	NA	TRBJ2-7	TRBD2	TGTGCCAGTAGTAAAGGGACTAGCAGCTACGAGCAGTACTTC	CASSKGTSSYEQYF
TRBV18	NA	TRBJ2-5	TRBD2	TGTGCCAGCTCACCAAGGGTAGCGGGAGGTCAAGAGACCCAGTACTTC	CASSPRVAGGQETQYF
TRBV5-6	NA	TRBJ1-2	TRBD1	TGTGCCAGCAGCAAAAACGACAGGGACTATGGCTACACCTTC	CASSKNDRDYGYTF
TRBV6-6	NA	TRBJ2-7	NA	TGTGCCAGCATTCAAAGCCCAGGTTATATCGAGCAGTACTTC	CASIQSPGYIEQYF
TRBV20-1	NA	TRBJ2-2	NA	TGCAGTGCTAGTGAAAGGGTAACCGGGGAGCTGTTTTTT	CSASERVTGELFF
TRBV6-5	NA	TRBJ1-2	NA	TGTGCCAGTTCCCTCCGGGCAGGCTATGGCTACACCTTC	CASSLRAGYGYTF
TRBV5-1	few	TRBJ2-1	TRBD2	TGCGCCAGCAGCTTGGTTGGTAGCGGGAGGGCCGCAGGCTCCTACAATGAGCAGTTCTTC	CASSLVGSGRAAGSYNEQFF
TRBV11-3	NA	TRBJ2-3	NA	TGTGCCAGCAGCTATGCGGCGCGTAATACGCAGTATTTT	CASSYAARNTQYF
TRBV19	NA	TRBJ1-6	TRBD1	TGTGCCAGTAGTTTAAATACAGGGGGCCGTCTCAATTCACCCCTCCACTTT	CASSLNTGGRLNSPLHF
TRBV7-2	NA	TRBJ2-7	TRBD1	TGTGCCAGCAGCTTAGTTGGAGCAGGGGGCGGCGAGCAGTACTTC	CASSLVGAGGGEQYF
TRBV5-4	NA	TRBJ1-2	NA	TGTGCCAGCAGCTTGACGGAGGATGTTGGCTACACCTTC	CASSLTEDVGYTF
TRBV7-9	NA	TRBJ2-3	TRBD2	TGTGCCAGCAGCGCGGGGACTAGCGGGGGCACAGATACGCAGTATTTT	CASSAGTSGGTDTQYF
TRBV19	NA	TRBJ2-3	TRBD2	TGTGCCAGTAGTTTGCCCGGGACTAGCGGGGGTGATACGCAGTATTTT	CASSLPGTSGGDTQYF
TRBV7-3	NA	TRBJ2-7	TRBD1	TGTGCCAGCAGCTCTCCGGACAGGGGTTTGCGGGAGCAGTACTTC	CASSSPDRGLREQYF
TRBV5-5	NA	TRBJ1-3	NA	TGTGCCAGCAGCTTATCAGGGGAAAACACCATATATTTT	CASSLSGENTIYF
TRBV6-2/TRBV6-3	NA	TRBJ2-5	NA	TGTGCCAGCAGTTACTCGGACGAGACCCAGTACTTC	CASSYSDETQYF